This paragraph covers one T cell receptor (beta chain) sequence. Clones were read by immunoSEQ multiplex PCR, and TCRdb kept only the in-frame ones, dropping some. The table has approximately 210,000 clones, 72% seen once. The entry originates in a study of cytotoxic CD8 clonotypes in ibrutinib-treated CLL. As for the study in general: There were 10 to 11 relapsed/refractory patients and roughly 15 treatment-naive patients, and fewer than 18 were IGHV unmutated.

Germline V gene sequence: CDR1 GTSNPN, CDR2 SVGIG (reference sequence). The CDR3 spans 16 residues. The J segment lost 6 bases and the V segment lost 1 base, leaving 8 bases of the junction unmatched. The rearrangement links TRBV30 to TRBJ2-1; 11 bases are a match to TRBD2. The sample in question was PBMCs, obtained after 24 months of ibrutinib treatment. This receptor was identified in a human donor with chronic lymphocytic leukemia. The CDR3 DNA sequence: TGTGCCTGGAGTGAACCGGGACTAGCGGTCGGCAATGAGCAGTTCTTC. Translating gives CAWSEPGLAVGNEQFF.